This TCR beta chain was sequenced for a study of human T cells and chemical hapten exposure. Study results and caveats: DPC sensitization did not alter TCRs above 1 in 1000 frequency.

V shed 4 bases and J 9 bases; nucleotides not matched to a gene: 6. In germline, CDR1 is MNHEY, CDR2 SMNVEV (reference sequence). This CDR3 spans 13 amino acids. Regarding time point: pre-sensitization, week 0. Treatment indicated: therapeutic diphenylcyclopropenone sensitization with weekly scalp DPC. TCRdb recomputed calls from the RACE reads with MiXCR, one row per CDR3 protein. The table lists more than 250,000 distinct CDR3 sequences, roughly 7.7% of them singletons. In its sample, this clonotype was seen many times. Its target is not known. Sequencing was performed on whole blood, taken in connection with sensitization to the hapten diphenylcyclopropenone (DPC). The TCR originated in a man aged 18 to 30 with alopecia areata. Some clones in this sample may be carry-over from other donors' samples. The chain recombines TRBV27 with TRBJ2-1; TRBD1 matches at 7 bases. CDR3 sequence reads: CASSSTGAGEQFF. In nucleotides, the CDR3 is TGTGCCAGCAGTTCTACAGGGGCTGGTGAGCAGTTCTTC.